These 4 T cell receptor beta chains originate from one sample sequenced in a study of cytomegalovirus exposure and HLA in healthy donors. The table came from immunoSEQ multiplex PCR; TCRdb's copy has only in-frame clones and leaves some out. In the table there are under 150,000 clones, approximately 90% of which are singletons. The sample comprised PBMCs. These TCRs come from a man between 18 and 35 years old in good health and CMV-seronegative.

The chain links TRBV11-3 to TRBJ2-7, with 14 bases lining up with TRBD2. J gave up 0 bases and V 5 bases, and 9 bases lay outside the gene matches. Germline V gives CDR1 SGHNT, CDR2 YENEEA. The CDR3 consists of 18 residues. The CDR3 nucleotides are TGTGCCAGCAGCCCTGGGACTAGCGGGAGCGCGAGCTCCTACGAGCAGTACGTC. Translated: CASSPGTSGSASSYEQYV.

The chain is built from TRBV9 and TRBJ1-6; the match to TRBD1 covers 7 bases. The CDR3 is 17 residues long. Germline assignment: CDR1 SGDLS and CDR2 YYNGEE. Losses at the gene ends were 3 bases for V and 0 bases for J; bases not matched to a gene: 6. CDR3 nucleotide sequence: TGTGCCAGCAGCGGGGGACAGTTAATCTCCTATAATTCACCCCTCCACTTT. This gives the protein CASSGGQLISYNSPLHF.

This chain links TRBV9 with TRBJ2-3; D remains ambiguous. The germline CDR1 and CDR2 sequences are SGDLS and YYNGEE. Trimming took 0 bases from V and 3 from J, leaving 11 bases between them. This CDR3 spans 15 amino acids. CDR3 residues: CASSVALLGTDTQYF. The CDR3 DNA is TGTGCCAGCAGCGTAGCGTTGCTAGGTACAGATACGCAGTATTTT.

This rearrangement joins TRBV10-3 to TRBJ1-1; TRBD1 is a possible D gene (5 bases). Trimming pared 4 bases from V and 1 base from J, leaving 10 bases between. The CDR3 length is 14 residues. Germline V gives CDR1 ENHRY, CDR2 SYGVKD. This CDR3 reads CAISVPGGNTEAFF. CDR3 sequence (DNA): TGTGCCATCAGTGTTCCGGGGGGGAACACTGAAGCTTTCTTT.